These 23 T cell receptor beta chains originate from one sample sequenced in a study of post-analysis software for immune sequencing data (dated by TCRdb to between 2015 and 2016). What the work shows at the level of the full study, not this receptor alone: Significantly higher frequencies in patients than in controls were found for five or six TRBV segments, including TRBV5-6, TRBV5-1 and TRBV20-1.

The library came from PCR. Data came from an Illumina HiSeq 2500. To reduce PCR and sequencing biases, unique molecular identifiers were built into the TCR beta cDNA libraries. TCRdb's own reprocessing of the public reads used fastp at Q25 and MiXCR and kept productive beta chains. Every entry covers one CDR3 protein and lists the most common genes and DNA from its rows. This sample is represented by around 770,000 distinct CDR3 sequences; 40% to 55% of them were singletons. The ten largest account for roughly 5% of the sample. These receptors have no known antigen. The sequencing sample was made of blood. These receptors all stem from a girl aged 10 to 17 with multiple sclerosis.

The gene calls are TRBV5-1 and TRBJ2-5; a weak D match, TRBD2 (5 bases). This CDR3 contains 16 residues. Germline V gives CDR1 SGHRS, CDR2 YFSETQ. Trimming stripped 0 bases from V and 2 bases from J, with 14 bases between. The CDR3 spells CASSLAVATPQETQYF. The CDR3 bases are TGCGCCAGCAGCTTGGCGGTAGCGACACCTCAAGAGACCCAGTACTTC. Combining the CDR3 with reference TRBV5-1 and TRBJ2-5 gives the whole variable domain KAGVTQTPRYLIKTRGQQVTLSCSPISGHRSVSWYQQTPGQGLQFLFEYFSETQRNKGNFPGRFSGRQFSNSRSEMNVSTLELGDSALYLCASSLAVATPQETQYFGPGTRLLVL.

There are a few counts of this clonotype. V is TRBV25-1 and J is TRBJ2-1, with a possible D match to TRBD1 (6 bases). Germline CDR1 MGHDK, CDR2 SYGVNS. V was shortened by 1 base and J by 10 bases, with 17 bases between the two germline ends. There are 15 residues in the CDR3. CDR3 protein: CASSEWGTRAYEQFF. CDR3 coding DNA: TGTGCCAGCAGTGAATGGGGGACAAGAGCCTACGAGCAGTTCTTC.

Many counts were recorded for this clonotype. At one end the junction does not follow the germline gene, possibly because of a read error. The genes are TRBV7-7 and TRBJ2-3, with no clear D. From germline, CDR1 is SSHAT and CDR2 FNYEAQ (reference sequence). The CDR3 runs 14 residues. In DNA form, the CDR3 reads TGTGCTAGCAGCTTAGGGCCCCCGCCAGATACGCAGTATTTT. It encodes CASSLGPPPDTQYF.

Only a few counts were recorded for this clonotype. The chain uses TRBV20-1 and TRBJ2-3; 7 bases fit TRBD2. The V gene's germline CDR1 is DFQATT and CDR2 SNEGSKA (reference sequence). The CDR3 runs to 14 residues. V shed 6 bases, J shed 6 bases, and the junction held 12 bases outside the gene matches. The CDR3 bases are TGCAGTGCCCCCCGGGGAGGGAGATCCGATACGCAGTATTTT. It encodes CSAPRGGRSDTQYF.

CDR3 bases: TGTGCCAGCAGTTTAGAATCGCTCGGACAGAGTTATGGCTACACCTTC. Its translation is CASSLESLGQSYGYTF. The chain combines TRBV12-3 or TRBV12-4 with TRBJ1-2, with D perhaps matching TRBD1 (6 bases). The CDR3 extends over 16 amino acids. V was shortened by 1 base and J by 5 bases, with 17 bases between the two germline ends.

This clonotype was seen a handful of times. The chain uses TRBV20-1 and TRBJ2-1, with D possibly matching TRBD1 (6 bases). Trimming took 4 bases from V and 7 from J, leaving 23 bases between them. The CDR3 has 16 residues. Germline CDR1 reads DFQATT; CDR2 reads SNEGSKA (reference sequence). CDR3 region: CSATPGWGRPPNEQFF. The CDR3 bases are TGCAGTGCTACCCCAGGCTGGGGGCGTCCCCCGAATGAGCAGTTCTTC.

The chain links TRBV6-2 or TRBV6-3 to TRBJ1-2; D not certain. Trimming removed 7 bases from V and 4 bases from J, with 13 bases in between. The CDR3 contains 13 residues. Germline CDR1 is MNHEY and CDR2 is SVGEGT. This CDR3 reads CASTFHEAYGYTF. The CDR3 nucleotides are TGTGCCAGCACCTTCCATGAGGCCTATGGCTACACCTTC.

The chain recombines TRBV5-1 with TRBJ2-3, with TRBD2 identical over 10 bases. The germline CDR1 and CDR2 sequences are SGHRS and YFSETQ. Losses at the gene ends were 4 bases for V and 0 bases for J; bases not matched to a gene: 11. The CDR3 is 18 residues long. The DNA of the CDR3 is TGCGCCAGCAGCCTCCGATCCTCTAGCGGGGGAAGCACAGATACGCAGTATTTT. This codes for CASSLRSSSGGSTDTQYF.

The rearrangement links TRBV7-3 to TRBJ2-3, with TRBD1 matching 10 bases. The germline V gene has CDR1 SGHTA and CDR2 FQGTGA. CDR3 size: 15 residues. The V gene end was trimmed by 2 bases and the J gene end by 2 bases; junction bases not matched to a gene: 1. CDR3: CASSLGTGVTDTQYF. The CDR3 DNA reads TGTGCCAGCAGCTTAGGGACAGGGGTCACAGATACGCAGTATTTT.

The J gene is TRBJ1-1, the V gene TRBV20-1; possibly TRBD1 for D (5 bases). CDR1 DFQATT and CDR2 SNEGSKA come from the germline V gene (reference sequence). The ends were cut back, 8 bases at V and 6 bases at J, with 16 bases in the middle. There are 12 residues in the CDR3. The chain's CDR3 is CSPLKGIPEAFF. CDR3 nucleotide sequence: TGCAGTCCTCTTAAGGGGATCCCTGAAGCTTTCTTT.

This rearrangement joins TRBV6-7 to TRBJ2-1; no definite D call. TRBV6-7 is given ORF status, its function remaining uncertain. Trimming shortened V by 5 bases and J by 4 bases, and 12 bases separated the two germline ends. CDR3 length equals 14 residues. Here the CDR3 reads CASSTPGPYNEQFF. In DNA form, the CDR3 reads TGTGCCAGCAGTACCCCAGGACCTTACAATGAGCAGTTCTTC.

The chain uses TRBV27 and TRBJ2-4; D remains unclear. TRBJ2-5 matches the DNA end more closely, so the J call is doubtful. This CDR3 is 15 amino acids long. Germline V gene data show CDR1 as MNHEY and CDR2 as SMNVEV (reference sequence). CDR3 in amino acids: CASSIFREFLETQYF. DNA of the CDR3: TGTGCCAGCAGTATATTCCGAGAATTTCTGGAGACCCAGTACTTC.

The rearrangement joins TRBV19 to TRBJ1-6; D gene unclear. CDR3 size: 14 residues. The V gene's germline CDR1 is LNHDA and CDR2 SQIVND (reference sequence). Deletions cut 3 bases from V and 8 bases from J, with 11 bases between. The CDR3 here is CASSIRDPDSPLHF. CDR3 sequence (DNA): TGTGCCAGTAGTATCCGCGATCCGGATTCACCCCTCCACTTT.

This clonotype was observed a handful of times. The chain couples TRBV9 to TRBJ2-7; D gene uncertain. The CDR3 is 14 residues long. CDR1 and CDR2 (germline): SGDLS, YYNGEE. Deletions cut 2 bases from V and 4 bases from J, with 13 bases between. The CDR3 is CASSVESPGYEQYF. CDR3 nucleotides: TGTGCCAGCAGCGTGGAGTCTCCCGGTTACGAGCAGTACTTC.

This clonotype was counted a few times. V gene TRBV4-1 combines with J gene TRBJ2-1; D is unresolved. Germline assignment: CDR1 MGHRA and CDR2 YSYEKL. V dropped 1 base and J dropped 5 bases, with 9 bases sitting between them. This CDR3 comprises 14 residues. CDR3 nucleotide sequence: TGCGCCAGCAGCCAAGCGGAACTCAACAATGAGCAGTTCTTC. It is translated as CASSQAELNNEQFF.

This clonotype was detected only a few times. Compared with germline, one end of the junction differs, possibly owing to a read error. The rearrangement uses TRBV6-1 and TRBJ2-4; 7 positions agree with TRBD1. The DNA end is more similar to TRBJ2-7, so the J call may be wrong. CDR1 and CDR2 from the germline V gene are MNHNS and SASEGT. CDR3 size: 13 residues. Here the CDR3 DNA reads TGTACCAGCAGTGCCGGGACAGCCTACGAGCAGTACTTC. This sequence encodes CTSSAGTAYEQYF.

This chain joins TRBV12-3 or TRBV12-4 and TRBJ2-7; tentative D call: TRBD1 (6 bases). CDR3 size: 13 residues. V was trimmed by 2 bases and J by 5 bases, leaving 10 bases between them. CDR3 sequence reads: CASSLTYRDEQYF. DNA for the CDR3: TGTGCCAGCAGTTTAACATACAGGGACGAGCAGTACTTC.

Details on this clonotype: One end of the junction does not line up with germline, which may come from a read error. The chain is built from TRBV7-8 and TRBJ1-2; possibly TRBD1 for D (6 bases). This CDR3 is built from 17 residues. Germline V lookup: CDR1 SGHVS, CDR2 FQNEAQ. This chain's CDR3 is CAGSLDRDRPQNYGYTF. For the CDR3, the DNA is TGTGCCGGCAGCCTTGATCGCGACAGGCCTCAGAACTATGGCTACACCTTC.

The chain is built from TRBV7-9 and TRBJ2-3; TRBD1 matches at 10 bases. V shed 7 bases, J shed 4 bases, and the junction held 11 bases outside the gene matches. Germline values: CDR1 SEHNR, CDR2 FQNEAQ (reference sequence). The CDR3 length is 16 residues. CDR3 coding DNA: TGTGCCAGCATCCTCCGTGGGGACAGGGGTCCAGATACGCAGTATTTT. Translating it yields CASILRGDRGPDTQYF.

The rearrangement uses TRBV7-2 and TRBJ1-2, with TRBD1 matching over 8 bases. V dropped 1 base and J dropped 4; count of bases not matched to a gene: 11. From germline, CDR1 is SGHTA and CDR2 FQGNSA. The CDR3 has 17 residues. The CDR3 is CASSLDFQGANGYGYTF. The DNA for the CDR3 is TGTGCCAGCAGCTTAGATTTCCAGGGGGCGAACGGCTATGGCTACACCTTC.

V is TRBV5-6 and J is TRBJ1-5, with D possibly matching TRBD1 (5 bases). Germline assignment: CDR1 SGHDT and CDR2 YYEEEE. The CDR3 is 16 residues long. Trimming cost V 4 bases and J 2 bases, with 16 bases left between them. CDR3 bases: TGTGCCAGCAGCCCTGGGGGGAAGGGCGGCAATCAGCCCCAGCATTTT. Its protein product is CASSPGGKGGNQPQHF.

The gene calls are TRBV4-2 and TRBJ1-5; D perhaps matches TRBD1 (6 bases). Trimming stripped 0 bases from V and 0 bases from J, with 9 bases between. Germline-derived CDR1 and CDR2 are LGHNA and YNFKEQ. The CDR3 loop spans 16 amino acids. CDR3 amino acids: CASSQDWTDSNQPQHF. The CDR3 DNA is TGTGCCAGCAGCCAAGATTGGACAGATAGCAATCAGCCCCAGCATTTT.

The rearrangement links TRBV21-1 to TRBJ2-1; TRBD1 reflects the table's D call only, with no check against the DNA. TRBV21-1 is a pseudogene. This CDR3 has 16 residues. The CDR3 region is CASSKSGGSNYNEQFF. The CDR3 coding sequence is TGTGCCAGCAGCAAATCGGGGGGCAGTAACTACAATGAGCAGTTCTTC.